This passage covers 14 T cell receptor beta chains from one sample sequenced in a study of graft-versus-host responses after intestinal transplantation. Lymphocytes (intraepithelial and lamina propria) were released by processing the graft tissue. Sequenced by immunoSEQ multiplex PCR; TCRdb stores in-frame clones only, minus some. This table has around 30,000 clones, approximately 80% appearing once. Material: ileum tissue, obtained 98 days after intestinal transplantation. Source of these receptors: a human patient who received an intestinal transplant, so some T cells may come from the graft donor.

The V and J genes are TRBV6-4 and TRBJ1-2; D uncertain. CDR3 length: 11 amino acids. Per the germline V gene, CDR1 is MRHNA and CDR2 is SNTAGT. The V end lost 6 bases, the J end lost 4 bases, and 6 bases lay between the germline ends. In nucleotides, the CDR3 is TGTGCCAGCAGCGCAGGCTATGGCTACACCTTC. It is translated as CASSAGYGYTF.

In DNA form, the CDR3 reads TGTGCCAGCAGTTTACGTCGAGGGGGGGCCCAGCATTTT. Translating it yields CASSLRRGGAQHF. The J gene is TRBJ1-5, the V gene TRBV28; a possible D gene is TRBD1 (6 bases). The germline V gene encodes CDR1 MDHEN and CDR2 SYDVKM. The CDR3 loop spans 13 amino acids. The V end lost 2 bases, the J end lost 11 bases, and 13 bases lay between the germline ends.

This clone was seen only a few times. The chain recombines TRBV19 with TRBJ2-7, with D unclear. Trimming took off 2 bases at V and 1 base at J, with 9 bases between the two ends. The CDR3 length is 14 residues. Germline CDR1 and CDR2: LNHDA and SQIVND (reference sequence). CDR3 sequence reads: CASSISWRSYEQYF. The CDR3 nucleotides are TGTGCCAGTAGTATAAGTTGGCGGTCCTACGAGCAGTACTTC.

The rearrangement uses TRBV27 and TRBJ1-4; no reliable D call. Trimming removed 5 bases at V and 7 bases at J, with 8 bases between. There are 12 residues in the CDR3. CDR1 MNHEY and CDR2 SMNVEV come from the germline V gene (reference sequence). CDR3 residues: CASSPPGEKLFF. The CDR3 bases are TGTGCCAGCAGTCCACCGGGTGAAAAACTGTTTTTT.

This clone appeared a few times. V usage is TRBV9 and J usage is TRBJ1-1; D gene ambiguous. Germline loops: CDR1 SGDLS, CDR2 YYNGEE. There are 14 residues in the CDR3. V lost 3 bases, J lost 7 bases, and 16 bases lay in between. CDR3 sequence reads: CASSERSYTGEAFF. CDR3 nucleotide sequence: TGTGCCAGCAGCGAACGCTCTTACACGGGTGAAGCTTTCTTT.

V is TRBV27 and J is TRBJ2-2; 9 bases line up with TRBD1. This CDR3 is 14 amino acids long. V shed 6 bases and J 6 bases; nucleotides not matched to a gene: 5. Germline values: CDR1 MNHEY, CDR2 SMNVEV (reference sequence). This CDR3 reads CASRRTGEAGELFF. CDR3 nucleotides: TGTGCCAGCAGAAGGACAGGGGAGGCCGGGGAGCTGTTTTTT.

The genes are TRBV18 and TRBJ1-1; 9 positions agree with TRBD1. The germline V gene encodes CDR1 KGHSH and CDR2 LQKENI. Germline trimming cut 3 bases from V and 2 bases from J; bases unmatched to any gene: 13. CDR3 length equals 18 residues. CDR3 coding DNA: TGTGCCAGCTCACCTCCTAACAGGGGGCTCATCGGCAACACTGAAGCTTTCTTT. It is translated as CASSPPNRGLIGNTEAFF. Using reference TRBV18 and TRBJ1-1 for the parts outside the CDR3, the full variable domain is NAGVMQNPRHLVRRRGQEARLRCSPMKGHSHVYWYRQLPEEGLKFMVYLQKENIIDESGMPKERFSAEFPKEGPSILRIQQVVRGDSAAYFCASSPPNRGLIGNTEAFFGQGTRLTVV.

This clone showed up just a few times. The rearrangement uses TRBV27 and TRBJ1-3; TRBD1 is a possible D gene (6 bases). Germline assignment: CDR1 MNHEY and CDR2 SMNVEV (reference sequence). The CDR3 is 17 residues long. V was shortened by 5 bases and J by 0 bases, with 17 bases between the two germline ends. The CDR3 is CASSPSGVLLSGNTIYF. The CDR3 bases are TGTGCCAGCAGTCCGTCAGGGGTCTTACTCTCTGGAAACACCATATATTTT.

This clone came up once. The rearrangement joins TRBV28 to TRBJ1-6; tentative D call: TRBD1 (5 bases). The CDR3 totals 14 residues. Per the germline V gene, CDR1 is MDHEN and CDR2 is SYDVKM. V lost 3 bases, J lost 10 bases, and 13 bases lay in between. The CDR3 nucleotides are TGTGCCAGCAGTTTCAGGGTTAGAGGATCACCCCTCCACTTT. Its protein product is CASSFRVRGSPLHF.

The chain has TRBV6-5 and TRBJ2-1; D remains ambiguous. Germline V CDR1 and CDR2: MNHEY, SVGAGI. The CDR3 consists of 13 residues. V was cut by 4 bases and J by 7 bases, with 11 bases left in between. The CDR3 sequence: CASSSQTWNEQFF. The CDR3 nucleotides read TGTGCCAGCAGTTCCCAGACCTGGAATGAGCAGTTCTTC.

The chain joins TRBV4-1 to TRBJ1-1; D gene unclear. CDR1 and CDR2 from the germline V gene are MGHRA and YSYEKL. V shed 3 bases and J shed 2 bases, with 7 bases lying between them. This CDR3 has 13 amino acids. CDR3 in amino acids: CASSQLANTEAFF. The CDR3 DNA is TGCGCCAGCAGCCAGTTGGCTAACACTGAAGCTTTCTTT.

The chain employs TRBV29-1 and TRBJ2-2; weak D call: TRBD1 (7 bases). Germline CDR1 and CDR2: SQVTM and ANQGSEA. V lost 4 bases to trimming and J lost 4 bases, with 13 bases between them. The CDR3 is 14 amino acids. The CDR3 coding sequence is TGCAGCGTTGGCGGGACAGCGAGCACCGGGGAGCTGTTTTTT. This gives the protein CSVGGTASTGELFF.

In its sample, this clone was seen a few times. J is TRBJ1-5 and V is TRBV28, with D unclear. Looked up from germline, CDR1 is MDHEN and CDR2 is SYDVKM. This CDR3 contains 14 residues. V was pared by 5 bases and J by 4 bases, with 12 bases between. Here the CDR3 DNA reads TGTGCCAGCAGTCTACCCGACCGGAATCAGCCCCAGCATTTT. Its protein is CASSLPDRNQPQHF.

As DNA, the CDR3 is TGTGCCAGCAGCTTGGGGACAGGGAGGTTACAGCCCCAGCATTTT. It specifies CASSLGTGRLQPQHF. The chain links TRBV5-8 to TRBJ1-5; 8 bases line up with TRBD1. The CDR3 extends over 15 amino acids. V dropped 0 bases and J dropped 7; count of bases not matched to a gene: 6. Looked up from germline, CDR1 is SGHTS and CDR2 is YDEGEE. Complete variable domain (other parts from reference TRBV5-8 and TRBJ1-5): EAGVTQSPTHLIKTRGQQATLRCSPISGHTSVYWYQQALGLGLQFLLWYDEGEERNRGNFPPRFSGRQFPNYSSELNVNALELEDSALYLCASSLGTGRLQPQHFGDGTRLSIL.